Below are 22 T cell receptor beta chains sequenced from a single sample in a study of cytomegalovirus exposure and HLA in healthy donors. This PCR relied on a set of 60 Vbeta primers and 13 Jbeta primers. TCRdb's table, derived via immunoSEQ multiplex PCR, lists solely in-frame clones and lacks some. This sample carries under 40,000 clones, with 3% to 4% going to the ten biggest clones. The sequencing sample was made of PBMCs. Every receptor here comes from a woman between 40 and 50 years old in good health and CMV-seropositive.

The genes are TRBV2 and TRBJ2-1; 14 bases are shared with TRBD2. The CDR3 runs to 16 residues. Germline V gene sequence: CDR1 SNHLY, CDR2 FYNNEI. Trimming cost V 5 bases and J 5 bases; bases outside gene matches: 5. The CDR3 loop reads CASSYRLAGGDNEQFF. The CDR3 nucleotides read TGTGCCAGCAGTTATCGACTAGCGGGAGGGGACAATGAGCAGTTCTTC.

The chain employs TRBV29-1 and TRBJ1-4; D uncertain. Germline values: CDR1 SQVTM, CDR2 ANQGSEA. The CDR3 consists of 13 residues. Trimming removed 3 bases from V and 8 bases from J, with 13 bases in between. CDR3 amino acids: CSVDSPEEEKLFF. The CDR3 nucleotides read TGCAGCGTTGATTCCCCCGAGGAGGAAAAACTGTTTTTT.

V is TRBV11-1 and J is TRBJ2-5; 11 bases are shared with TRBD2. The J segment lost 5 bases and the V segment lost 5 bases, leaving 10 bases of the junction unmatched. CDR1 is SGHAT, CDR2 FQDESV, per germline (reference sequence). The CDR3 has 16 amino acids. CDR3 bases: TGTGCCAGCAGCCCCCAACTAGCGGGAGTAGGTGAGACCCAGTACTTC. Protein sequence: CASSPQLAGVGETQYF.

The rearrangement links TRBV28 to TRBJ2-6; D might be TRBD2 (6 bases). Trimming stripped 5 bases from V and 1 base from J, with 12 bases between. This CDR3 is built from 16 residues. Per the germline V gene, CDR1 is MDHEN and CDR2 is SYDVKM. The DNA for the CDR3 is TGTGCCAGCAGTCCCCCAGGGACTTCTGGGGCCAACGTCCTGACTTTC. Translated, it gives CASSPPGTSGANVLTF.

The chain links TRBV29-1 to TRBJ1-1; D gene uncertain. This CDR3 contains 8 residues. The germline gives CDR1 SQVTM, CDR2 ANQGSEA. V was cut by 7 bases and J by 11 bases, with 8 bases left in between. CDR3 sequence (DNA): TGCAGCGCCGAGGAGGCTTTCTTT. The encoded protein is CSAEEAFF.

The rearrangement uses TRBV4-1 and TRBJ1-2, with D perhaps matching TRBD1 (6 bases). V dropped 3 bases and J dropped 0 bases, with 14 bases sitting between them. This CDR3 is built from 16 residues. Germline assignment: CDR1 MGHRA and CDR2 YSYEKL. CDR3 sequence: CASSHPQGHTNYGYTF. CDR3 DNA sequence: TGCGCCAGCAGCCACCCACAGGGCCATACTAACTATGGCTACACCTTC.

V gene TRBV6-1 combines with J gene TRBJ2-7; TRBD2 matches at 13 bases. The CDR3 is 15 amino acids. Per germline, CDR1 MNHNS and CDR2 SASEGT. The junction had 4 bases not matched to a gene; V was cut back by 6 bases and J by 2 bases. DNA for the CDR3: TGTGCCAGCAGGTTAGGACTAGCGGGAGCCTACGAGCAGTACTTC. This sequence encodes CASRLGLAGAYEQYF.

V usage is TRBV11-2 and J usage is TRBJ2-1; 8 bases fit TRBD2. The germline V gene has CDR1 SGHAT and CDR2 FQNNGV. J lost 5 bases, V lost 5 bases, and 8 bases had no gene match. CDR3 length equals 15 residues. The DNA for the CDR3 is TGTGCCAGCAGCACCGGAGGCGGGAGGAACAATGAGCAGTTCTTC. Translated, it gives CASSTGGGRNNEQFF. The full variable domain, its missing parts supplied by reference TRBV11-2 and TRBJ2-1, is EAGVAQSPRYKIIEKRQSVAFWCNPISGHATLYWYQQILGQGPKLLIQFQNNGVVDDSQLPKDRFSAERLKGVDSTLKIQPAKLEDSAVYLCASSTGGGRNNEQFFGPGTRLTVL.

This rearrangement joins TRBV9 to TRBJ1-2, with 10 bases lining up with TRBD1. CDR3 length equals 13 residues. Germline CDR1 reads SGDLS; CDR2 reads YYNGEE. J gave up 9 bases and V 4 bases, and 6 bases lay outside the gene matches. The CDR3 loop is CASSLGTGVRYTF. CDR3 DNA: TGTGCCAGCAGCTTGGGGACAGGGGTTCGCTACACCTTC.

On this clone itself: In the same sample, other DNA sequences code for this CDR3. The gene calls are TRBV5-6 and TRBJ2-3; 13 nucleotides agree with TRBD2. V was pared by 3 bases and J by 4 bases, with 2 bases of the junction left unmatched. Per germline, CDR1 SGHDT and CDR2 YYEEEE. This CDR3 has 15 amino acids. As DNA, the CDR3 is TGTGCCAGCAGCTCCGGACTAGCGGGAGCAGATACGCAGTATTTT. Translating gives CASSSGLAGADTQYF. The full variable domain, with the rest looked up from reference TRBV5-6 and TRBJ2-3, is DAGVTQSPTHLIKTRGQQVTLRCSPKSGHDTVSWYQQALGQGPQFIFQYYEEEERQRGNFPDRFSGHQFPNYSSELNVNALLLGDSALYLCASSSGLAGADTQYFGPGTRLTVL.

The CDR3 nucleotides are TGTGCCAGCAGCCGGACAGGGGTGTACACTGAAGCTTTCTTT. The encoded protein is CASSRTGVYTEAFF. This chain uses TRBV6-5 with TRBJ1-1; 9 nucleotides line up with TRBD1. The CDR3 length is 14 residues. Germline V gene sequence: CDR1 MNHEY, CDR2 SVGAGI. The V and J ends lost 6 bases and 3 bases, in that order; junction bases with no gene match: 5.

J is TRBJ2-3 and V is TRBV4-2; TRBD2 aligns across 12 bases. V shed 3 bases and J 2 bases; nucleotides not matched to a gene: 6. CDR3 length: 17 residues. Per germline, CDR1 LGHNA and CDR2 YNFKEQ. The CDR3 sequence is CASSQTSGRGYTDTQYF. For the CDR3, the DNA is TGTGCCAGCAGCCAGACTAGCGGGAGAGGTTACACAGATACGCAGTATTTT.

This chain links TRBV7-8 with TRBJ2-7, with TRBD2 matching 8 bases. The J segment lost 4 bases and the V segment lost 5 bases, leaving 13 bases of the junction unmatched. The CDR3 spans 16 residues. Germline-derived CDR1 and CDR2 are SGHVS and FQNEAQ. The DNA of the CDR3 is TGTGCCAGCAGCCCTGCACCGGGGACTAGAGCTTACGAGCAGTACTTC. This encodes CASSPAPGTRAYEQYF.

The chain combines TRBV6-5 with TRBJ2-7; TRBD2 aligns across 8 bases. The ends lost 6 bases at V and 5 bases at J; junction bases unmatched: 12. The CDR3 extends over 15 amino acids. Germline V lookup: CDR1 MNHEY, CDR2 SVGAGI. CDR3 region: CASSLLTGGPHEQYF. DNA of the CDR3: TGTGCCAGCAGCCTTCTCACGGGAGGGCCCCACGAGCAGTACTTC.

The genes are TRBV18 and TRBJ2-3; 10 nucleotides match TRBD2. Per the germline V gene, CDR1 is KGHSH and CDR2 is LQKENI. With 1 base clipped from V and 3 bases from J, the junction kept 7 bases outside the gene matches. CDR3 size: 17 residues. In nucleotides, the CDR3 is TGTGCCAGCTCACCACAAAATAGCGGGAGGTTAACAGATACGCAGTATTTT. This codes for CASSPQNSGRLTDTQYF.

The V and J genes are TRBV28 and TRBJ1-1; 8 nucleotides align to TRBD1. V shed 6 bases and J 9 bases; nucleotides not matched to a gene: 6. CDR1 is MDHEN and CDR2 is SYDVKM in the germline V gene. This CDR3 has 12 amino acids. The CDR3, as DNA: TGTGCCAGCAGACTCCGACAGGGGAAAGCTTTCTTT. Amino acid sequence: CASRLRQGKAFF. The full variable domain, in which reference TRBV28 and TRBJ1-1 provide the parts outside the CDR3, is DVKVTQSSRYLVKRTGEKVFLECVQDMDHENMFWYRQDPGLGLRLIYFSYDVKMKEKGDIPEGYSVSREKKERFSLILESASTNQTSMYLCASRLRQGKAFFGQGTRLTVV.

The chain couples TRBV10-2 to TRBJ2-3, with 7 bases that match TRBD1. CDR1 and CDR2 from the germline V gene are WSHSY and SAAADI. This CDR3 comprises 13 residues. J lost 6 bases, V lost 4 bases, and 4 bases had no gene match. CDR3 in DNA: TGCGCCAGCAGTGCGACAGGGCCGGATACGCAGTATTTT. Its translation: CASSATGPDTQYF.

This sequence joins TRBV19 and TRBJ2-3, with 9 bases matching TRBD2. The junction had 10 bases not matched to a gene; V was cut back by 3 bases and J by 3 bases. This CDR3 has 17 amino acids. CDR1 and CDR2 from the germline V gene are LNHDA and SQIVND (reference sequence). The CDR3 DNA reads as TGTGCCAGTAGTATCGGAGTACTAGCGGGCCGAACAGATACGCAGTATTTT. It is translated as CASSIGVLAGRTDTQYF.

This chain joins TRBV5-1 and TRBJ1-2, with a weak D call TRBD1 (5 bases). Germline V gene data show CDR1 as SGHRS and CDR2 as YFSETQ. V lost 2 bases and J lost 3, with 11 bases in between. CDR3 size: 14 residues. The DNA for the CDR3 is TGCGCCAGCAGCTTAGGACATCGGGACTATGGCTACACCTTC. Its protein is CASSLGHRDYGYTF.

This rearrangement joins TRBV10-3 to TRBJ2-7; 8 bases map to TRBD2. From germline, CDR1 is ENHRY and CDR2 SYGVKD. Trimming took 4 bases from V and 7 from J; bases not matched to a gene: 15. The CDR3 is 16 residues long. As DNA, the CDR3 is TGTGCCATCAGTGGGGGTCAAAGTCAAGCGGGAGAGGAGCAGTACTTC. Translating gives CAISGGQSQAGEEQYF.

The rearrangement joins TRBV6-5 to TRBJ1-1; D is unclear. The V and J ends lost 2 bases and 9 bases respectively, with 7 bases between them. Germline V gene lookup returns CDR1 MNHEY and CDR2 SVGAGI. CDR3 length: 11 residues. In DNA form, the CDR3 reads TGTGCCAGCAGTTACGAGAGGAAAGCTTTCTTT. It translates to CASSYERKAFF.

The genes are TRBV5-1 and TRBJ2-3, with D tentatively TRBD1 (6 bases). Germline V gene lookup returns CDR1 SGHRS and CDR2 YFSETQ. There are 15 residues in the CDR3. V gave up 0 bases and J gave up 0 bases, with 8 bases separating them. Written as DNA, the CDR3 is TGCGCCAGCAGCTTGGGACAGGTTAGCACAGATACGCAGTATTTT. It is translated as CASSLGQVSTDTQYF.